This TCR beta chain was profiled in a study of PD-L1 blockade in urothelial cancer. Background on the study: In the patient group, about 85% of the roughly 30 were males with bladder-origin urothelial cancer. Study observations and caveats: A pretreatment blood TCR clonality that fell below the median predicted better progression-free and overall survival.

Details on this clone: Its antigen is still unknown.

Method: immunoSEQ multiplex PCR; TCRdb's copy keeps in-frame clones and lacks some. The sample records 40,000 or so clones, more than 85% being singletons. Germline-derived CDR1 and CDR2 are MRHNA and SNTAGT. CDR3 length: 10 residues. V lost 5 bases to trimming and J lost 7 bases, with 2 bases between them. Noted time point: pretreatment peripheral blood. The V call is TRBV6-4, the J call TRBJ2-2; D is undetermined. This TCR was recovered from a woman aged 60-75 years with urothelial cancer. This material consisted of PBMCs, taken around atezolizumab (anti-PD-L1) treatment. This CDR3 reads CASSRGELFF. The CDR3 region has the DNA TGTGCCAGCAGTCGCGGGGAGCTGTTTTTT.